The 4 T cell receptor beta chains in this list originate from one sample, sequenced in a study of cytomegalovirus exposure and HLA in healthy donors. The PCR ran on 60 Vbeta and 13 Jbeta primers. The protocol was immunoSEQ multiplex PCR, while the TCRdb copy is restricted to in-frame clones and leaves out a portion. This table has about 160,000 clones, approximately 70% appearing once. The specimen sequenced was PBMCs. Every receptor here comes from a man aged 35 to 55 in good health and CMV-seropositive.

V usage is TRBV30 and J usage is TRBJ2-7; a possible D gene is TRBD1 (5 bases). Germline values: CDR1 GTSNPN, CDR2 SVGIG (reference sequence). The CDR3 loop spans 14 amino acids. Trimming stripped 0 bases from V and 5 bases from J, with 14 bases between. The CDR3 protein is CAWSVGVLTNEQYF. DNA for the CDR3: TGTGCCTGGAGTGTAGGGGTCCTTACCAACGAGCAGTACTTC.

The V gene is TRBV4-1, the J gene TRBJ1-1, with 7 bases fitting TRBD1. V was pared by 0 bases and J by 7 bases, with 8 bases of the junction left unmatched. The CDR3 loop spans 15 amino acids. CDR1 and CDR2 from the germline V gene are MGHRA and YSYEKL. CDR3 in amino acids: CASSQDSAGGLEAFF. Written as DNA, the CDR3 is TGCGCCAGCAGCCAAGATTCTGCAGGGGGACTTGAAGCTTTCTTT.

This chain uses TRBV5-4 with TRBJ2-2; TRBD1 is a possible D gene (6 bases). The CDR3 runs 15 residues. Between the trimmed V and J ends, which lost 4 bases and 5 bases, there was a span of 15 bases. The germline gives CDR1 SGHNT, CDR2 YYREEE (reference sequence). CDR3 sequence: CASSQGHGSTGELFF. CDR3 sequence (DNA): TGTGCCAGCAGCCAGGGACACGGTTCGACCGGGGAGCTGTTTTTT.

The V and J genes are TRBV30 and TRBJ1-5, with D perhaps matching TRBD1 (5 bases). CDR3 length: 14 residues. Trimming cost V 4 bases and J 7 bases, with 17 bases left between them. Germline V CDR1 and CDR2: GTSNPN, SVGIG (reference sequence). CDR3 protein: CAWNPGAMGQPQHF. The CDR3, as DNA: TGTGCCTGGAACCCTGGGGCAATGGGGCAGCCCCAGCATTTT.